What follows are 8 T cell receptor beta chains derived from one specimen sequenced in a study of CD8 T cells in Susac syndrome. Random hexamers were used to reverse transcribe the RNA input (about 0.5 to 1 ug). TCRdb called the immunoSEQ multiplex PCR reads again in MiXCR, with one record for every CDR3 protein. The sample holds over 130,000 distinct CDR3 sequences, over 90% seen once. The material sequenced was CD4+ T cells from PBMCs. These TCRs come from a human donor with Susac syndrome.

This chain connects TRBV9 to TRBJ1-1; D gene unclear. The CDR3 contains 16 residues. Looked up from germline, CDR1 is SGDLS and CDR2 is YYNGEE. Trimming took 2 bases from V and 1 from J, leaving 15 bases between them. CDR3 nucleotide sequence: TGTGCCAGCAGCGTGGTGGCAGCTACTTGGAACACTGAAGCTTTCTTT. Protein: CASSVVAATWNTEAFF.

CDR3: CASAQGTGVRDTEAFF. CDR3 sequence (DNA): TGTGCCTCCGCGCAGGGGACAGGGGTTAGGGACACTGAAGCTTTCTTT. The chain recombines TRBV30 with TRBJ1-1; 10 nucleotides line up with TRBD1. V lost 7 bases, J lost 3 bases, and 14 bases stayed unmatched. The CDR3 is 16 residues long. Germline CDR1 and CDR2: GTSNPN and SVGIG (reference sequence).

The chain employs TRBV29-1 and TRBJ1-1; tentatively, D is TRBD1 (6 bases). Trimming removed 5 bases at V and 0 bases at J, with 10 bases between. Germline CDR1 reads SQVTM; CDR2 reads ANQGSEA. CDR3 length equals 13 residues. CDR3 loop: CSVLGGMNTEAFF. The CDR3 region has the DNA TGCAGCGTTCTAGGGGGGATGAACACTGAAGCTTTCTTT.

This chain links TRBV6-6 with TRBJ2-4; a weak D match, TRBD1 (5 bases). The CDR3 is 13 amino acids. V lost 8 bases to trimming and J lost 9 bases, with 17 bases between them. Germline V gene lookup returns CDR1 MNHNY and CDR2 SVGAGI (reference sequence). The CDR3 region has the DNA TGTGCCAGCGGTGGGGCTGATGAGAGCATTCAGTACTTC. Translating it yields CASGGADESIQYF.

V usage is TRBV25-1 and J usage is TRBJ2-2, with 7 bases that match TRBD1. In germline, CDR1 is MGHDK, CDR2 SYGVNS. With V trimmed by 3 bases and J by 6 bases, 7 bases remained unmatched. This CDR3 is 15 amino acids long. This CDR3 is CASSDREGAAGELFF. CDR3 sequence (DNA): TGTGCCAGCAGTGATCGTGAGGGGGCTGCCGGGGAGCTGTTTTTT.

The chain carries TRBV29-1 and TRBJ2-1; D might be TRBD1 (6 bases). Germline CDR1 SQVTM, CDR2 ANQGSEA. The germline V and J ends were trimmed by 7 bases and 4 bases, with 14 bases remaining between them. The CDR3 consists of 13 residues. As DNA, the CDR3 is TGCAGCGCGGGACAATTTAAATACAATGAGCAGTTCTTC. As protein: CSAGQFKYNEQFF.

V is TRBV9 and J is TRBJ2-5; D unclear. V lost 3 bases and J lost 5, with 11 bases in between. This CDR3 is 13 amino acids long. Germline loops: CDR1 SGDLS, CDR2 YYNGEE. For the CDR3, the DNA is TGTGCCAGCAGCGCCCATGTGGGGGAGACCCAGTACTTC. Translating it yields CASSAHVGETQYF.

V gene TRBV3-1 combines with J gene TRBJ1-1; TRBD1 matches 9 bases. V lost 3 bases and J lost 11; bases outside the gene matches: 10. This CDR3 is built from 14 residues. The germline CDR1 and CDR2 sequences are LGHDT and YNNKEL (reference sequence). In nucleotides, the CDR3 is TGTGCCAGCAGCCACCAGACAGGGGGTCCCTCGGCTTTCTTT. Translated, it gives CASSHQTGGPSAFF.